A single sample is the source of the 2 T cell receptor beta chains below, sequenced in a study of T cell responses to AZD1222 COVID-19 vaccine. Profiled with immunoSEQ multiplex PCR; TCRdb holds only in-frame clones, not every one. The specimen's table records under 150,000 clones. Sequences were obtained from peripheral blood. These receptors originate from an adult in good health.

This chain uses TRBV5-5 with TRBJ2-7; TRBD1 is a possible D gene (6 bases). The CDR3 is 14 amino acids. The germline CDR1 and CDR2 sequences are SGHKS and YYEKEE (reference sequence). Trimming removed 2 bases from V and 2 bases from J, with 11 bases in between. The CDR3 DNA reads TGTGCCAGCAGCTTAACAGGGCCTACCTACGAGCAGTACTTC. Its protein product is CASSLTGPTYEQYF. Supplemented by reference TRBV5-5 and TRBJ2-7, the full variable domain reads DAGVTQSPTHLIKTRGQQVTLRCSPISGHKSVSWYQQVLGQGPQFIFQYYEKEERGRGNFPDRFSARQFPNYSSELNVNALLLGDSALYLCASSLTGPTYEQYFGPGTRLTVT.

Note on this clone: Because the CDR3 is missing its conserved closing phenylalanine or tryptophan, this is likely a read error. The DNA is omitted, as the CDR3 cannot be located on it reliably, and the CDR3 follows TCRdb's listing. V and J are TRBV9 and TRBJ1-6; the table's D call TRBD1 went unverified against the DNA. The germline V gene encodes CDR1 SGDLS and CDR2 YYNGEE. The CDR3 has 11 amino acids, counting both end residues. CDR3 region: CASSTPGQGRR.